The rows below give T cell receptor beta chains drawn from one sample of a study of PD-L1 blockade in urothelial cancer. The method was immunoSEQ multiplex PCR; TCRdb's version includes in-frame clones alone and lacks a portion of them. The data hold approximately 18,000 clones, with approximately 90% observed a single time. This specimen consisted of PBMCs, obtained around atezolizumab (anti-PD-L1) treatment. The receptors shown here come from a man aged 70-80 years with urothelial cancer. CDR3s include the opening cysteine and the closing phenylalanine or tryptophan. Fields, in order: V gene, clone size, D gene, J gene, CDR3 protein, CDR3 DNA. A D gene is named only where the DNA matches it firmly. Some rows have no size entry. The others give once, few or many, or a class for an expanded clone.

>TRBV5-1|-|-|TRBJ2-3
CASSPLALITDTQYF
TGCGCCAGCAGCCCCCTAGCGTTGATCACAGATACGCAGTATTTT
>TRBV5-1|-|TRBD1|TRBJ1-1
CASSGTGGAVNTEAFF
TGCGCCAGCAGCGGCACAGGGGGCGCGGTGAACACTGAAGCTTTCTTT
>TRBV4-2|few|-|TRBJ1-4
CASSQDQEKLFF
TGTGCCAGCAGCCAAGATCAGGAAAAACTGTTTTTT
>TRBV5-5|-|TRBD1|TRBJ2-7
CASSARDRVEYEQYF
TGTGCCAGCAGCGCTCGGGACAGGGTCGAGTACGAGCAGTACTTC
>TRBV6-1|-|-|TRBJ2-2
CASIIEQGILGELFF
TGTGCCAGCATAATCGAGCAGGGGATACTCGGGGAGCTGTTTTTT
>TRBV5-1|-|-|TRBJ2-1
CASSGGVSSYNEQFF
TGCGCCAGCAGCGGAGGGGTGAGCTCCTACAATGAGCAGTTCTTC
>TRBV27|-|-|TRBJ1-5
CASSLSGAYSNQPQHF
TGTGCCAGCAGCCTATCAGGGGCCTATAGCAATCAGCCCCAGCATTTT
>TRBV19|-|TRBD2|TRBJ2-3
CASSIRASGGSTDTQYF
TGTGCCAGTAGTATAAGGGCTAGCGGGGGGAGCACAGATACGCAGTATTTT
>TRBV19|-|-|TRBJ2-1
CASSMNRANEQFF
TGTGCCAGTAGTATGAACAGGGCCAATGAGCAGTTCTTC
>TRBV11-2|-|TRBD1|TRBJ1-6
CASSPGTGVSPLHF
TGTGCCAGCAGCCCCGGGACAGGGGTCTCACCCCTCCACTTT
>TRBV30|once|TRBD1|TRBJ1-4
CAWSFGTASNEKLFF
TGTGCCTGGAGCTTTGGGACAGCCTCTAATGAAAAACTGTTTTTT
>TRBV27|-|-|TRBJ1-5
CASSGGEHSNQPQHF
TGTGCCAGCAGTGGGGGGGAACATAGCAATCAGCCCCAGCATTTT
>TRBV9|-|TRBD1|TRBJ2-1
CASSGGTGPLNEQFF
TGTGCCAGCAGCGGAGGGACAGGTCCCCTCAATGAGCAGTTCTTC
>TRBV7-9|-|TRBD2|TRBJ2-3
CASSLGGLAGSGQYF
TGTGCCAGCAGCTTGGGGGGACTAGCGGGGTCGGGGCAGTATTTT
>TRBV7-2|-|TRBD2|TRBJ2-3
CASSLVQGRGGDTQYF
TGTGCCAGCAGCTTAGTCCAGGGTCGCGGGGGTGATACGCAGTATTTT
>TRBV11-2|-|TRBD1|TRBJ1-2
CASSLGQTLTSYGYTF
TGTGCCAGCAGCTTGGGACAGACCCTGACCTCCTATGGCTACACCTTC
>TRBV2|-|-|TRBJ1-6
CASTPGVTDSPLHF
TGTGCCAGCACGCCCGGGGTTACGGATTCACCCCTCCACTTT
>TRBV19|-|-|TRBJ1-1
CASHLGAGTEAFF
TGTGCCAGTCATTTGGGGGCAGGGACTGAAGCTTTCTTT
>TRBV19|-|TRBD1|TRBJ2-6
CASSSPTGFLASSGANVLTF
TGTGCCAGTAGTTCCCCGACAGGGTTCCTCGCCTCCTCTGGGGCCAACGTCCTGACTTTC
>TRBV5-1|-|-|TRBJ2-5
CASSLGFGKLGGEETQYF
TGCGCCAGCAGCTTGGGTTTCGGGAAGCTAGGGGGGGAAGAGACCCAGTACTTC
>TRBV2|once|TRBD2|TRBJ2-7
CASSGTSGGLNEQYF
TGTGCCAGCAGCGGGACTAGCGGGGGGTTAAACGAGCAGTACTTC
>TRBV28|-|TRBD1|TRBJ1-1
CASRLPGGPDRGDTEAFF
TGTGCCAGCAGGTTACCTGGAGGACCGGACAGGGGCGACACTGAAGCTTTCTTT
>TRBV5-1|few|TRBD1|TRBJ1-6
CASSPRTGTNSPLHF
TGCGCCAGCAGCCCCAGGACAGGGACTAATTCACCCCTCCACTTT
>TRBV2|-|TRBD1|TRBJ1-3
CASSTGAPGNTIYF
TGTGCCAGCAGTACAGGGGCCCCTGGAAACACCATATATTTT
>TRBV5-4|-|-|TRBJ1-3
CASSPGGSGNTIYF
TGTGCCAGCAGCCCCGGAGGGTCTGGAAACACCATATATTTT
>TRBV9|-|-|TRBJ2-5
CASSWGGGGGETQYF
TGTGCCAGCAGCTGGGGAGGGGGGGGCGGAGAGACCCAGTACTTC
>TRBV7-2|-|-|TRBJ2-7
CASSSTRSESFEQYF
TGTGCCAGCAGCAGCACTAGGTCGGAATCCTTTGAGCAGTACTTC
>TRBV28|once|-|TRBJ1-6
CASSPPQGGRNSPLHF
TGTGCCAGCAGTCCCCCGCAGGGCGGGAGAAATTCACCCCTCCACTTT
>TRBV4-1|-|TRBD2|TRBJ2-1
CASSQDGSGAFNEQFF
TGCGCCAGCAGCCAAGATGGAAGCGGGGCTTTTAATGAGCAGTTCTTC
>TRBV29-1|once|TRBD2|TRBJ2-1
CSAAGGNEQFF
TGCAGCGCCGCGGGGGGGAATGAGCAGTTCTTC
>TRBV5-8|once|-|TRBJ1-5
CASSLTGGRVLQPQHF
TGTGCCAGCAGCCTCACCGGGGGGAGGGTTTTGCAGCCCCAGCATTTT
>TRBV10-3|-|-|TRBJ2-3
CAISESTIDTQYF
TGTGCCATCAGTGAGTCAACAATTGATACGCAGTATTTT
>TRBV11-2|-|-|TRBJ2-2
CASSLLEGGPATGELFF
TGTGCCAGCAGCTTACTCGAGGGGGGGCCGGCCACCGGGGAGCTGTTTTTT
>TRBV6-1|-|-|TRBJ1-6
CASSDVLDNSPLHF
TGTGCCAGCAGTGACGTACTGGATAATTCACCCCTCCACTTT
>TRBV27|-|TRBD1|TRBJ1-2
CASRDRVADGYTF
TGTGCCAGCAGAGACAGGGTAGCGGATGGCTACACCTTC
>TRBV4-1|-|-|TRBJ1-3
CASSQDRTDGNTIYF
TGCGCCAGCAGCCAAGATCGGACAGATGGAAACACCATATATTTT
>TRBV7-7|once|-|TRBJ1-2
CASSFRDGYTF
TGTGCCAGCAGCTTCCGCGATGGCTACACCTTC
>TRBV10-1|-|-|TRBJ1-1
CASSESGVGQEAFF
TGCGCCAGCAGTGAGTCTGGTGTTGGACAGGAAGCTTTCTTT
>TRBV10-3|few|-|TRBJ1-5
CAISDRGMSNQPQHF
TGTGCCATCAGTGACAGGGGTATGAGCAATCAGCCCCAGCATTTT
>TRBV6-6|-|TRBD1|TRBJ2-5
CASSLGQAVETQYF
TGTGCCAGCAGTCTCGGACAGGCGGTGGAGACCCAGTACTTC
>TRBV18|few|-|TRBJ1-5
CASSPVSGIGQPQHF
TGTGCCAGCTCACCGGTTTCCGGGATAGGTCAGCCCCAGCATTTT
>TRBV11-2|-|TRBD2|TRBJ2-3
CASSTRLAGGPNTDTQYF
TGTGCCAGCAGCACCCGACTAGCGGGGGGGCCGAATACAGATACGCAGTATTTT
>TRBV10-3|-|-|TRBJ1-5
CAIGGAVALPQHF
TGTGCCATCGGTGGGGCAGTGGCCCTGCCCCAGCATTTT
>TRBV5-4|-|TRBD2|TRBJ2-7
CASSFRGGAYEQYF
TGTGCCAGCAGCTTCCGCGGGGGGGCCTACGAGCAGTACTTC
>TRBV6-1|-|-|TRBJ1-5
CASSSQGYSNQPQHF
TGTGCCAGCAGTTCCCAGGGATATAGCAATCAGCCCCAGCATTTT
>TRBV7-2|-|-|TRBJ1-2
CASSSDSRANYGYTF
TGTGCCAGCAGCTCAGACAGCAGAGCTAACTATGGCTACACCTTC
>TRBV15|-|-|TRBJ2-1
CATSRRRGHEQFF
TGTGCCACCAGCAGGCGGCGGGGGCATGAGCAGTTCTTC
>TRBV19|-|TRBD1|TRBJ1-3
CASSILPGTGSGNTIYF
TGTGCCAGTAGTATTTTACCCGGGACAGGGAGTGGAAACACCATATATTTT